This T cell receptor beta chain was obtained from a study of CD8 T cells in ankylosing spondylitis. TCRdb called the 5' RACE reads again in MiXCR, with one record for every CDR3 protein. The data show approximately 210,000 distinct CDR3 sequences, with about 13% seen just once and more than 15% held by the top ten. This clonotype was seen many times. Between the trimmed V and J ends, which lost 9 bases and 5 bases, there was a span of 14 bases. The germline V gene encodes CDR1 SEHNR and CDR2 FQNEAQ (reference sequence). This CDR3 is 13 amino acids long. This rearrangement joins TRBV7-9 to TRBJ2-1; no clear D gene. The sequence came from a male donor with ankylosing spondylitis or in good health (not recorded which). Sequenced sample: blood, either unsorted or a sorted T cell fraction (not recorded which). As DNA, the CDR3 is TGTGCCAGAGGCACTGATGTAGACAATGAGCAGTTCTTC. Translation gives CARGTDVDNEQFF.